This T cell receptor beta chain is from a study of blood T cell repertoires in COVID-19. Study overall: Acute and convalescent COVID-19 samples came from the United States, Italy and Spain. From T cells, B-cell-depleted T cells, or PBMCs came the material, which was cDNA or gDNA.

How the authors handled the data: The assay estimated nucleated cells by amplifying reference gene primers. The table came from immunoSEQ multiplex PCR; TCRdb's copy has only in-frame clones and leaves some out. V and J calls and clone size come straight from that table; D and trimming were deduced from the DNA. The sample gives about 92,000 clones, around 67% of which show up once; under 30% is in the top ten. The CDR3 runs to 13 residues. Germline assignment: CDR1 SGHTA and CDR2 FQGNSA. The ends were cut back, 1 base at V and 4 bases at J, with 7 bases in the middle. The clonotype originates from a woman aged 55-69 years in a cohort sampled during active or convalescent COVID-19. This chain connects TRBV7-2 to TRBJ2-5, with no clear D. Sequencing used peripheral blood. The DNA for the CDR3 is TGTGCCAGCAGCTTAGAGTGGGCAGAGACCCAGTACTTC. This translates into CASSLEWAETQYF.